A single sample is the source of the 32 T cell receptor beta chains below, sequenced in a study of shared clonotypes between healthy human individuals. Some clones are missing from TCRdb's copy, which holds only in-frame ones; the method was immunoSEQ multiplex PCR. The data show approximately 530,000 clones, 96% seen once. Sequencing used naive CD4+ T cells sorted from blood. The subset was: CD45RA+ positively selected. The receptor set was obtained from a woman aged 25 to 39 in good health.

On this clone itself: At the DNA level, this CDR3 is encoded by other sequences in the same sample as well. CDR3 sequence reads: CASSLGLADTDTQYF. The CDR3 bases are TGTGCCAGCAGCCTGGGACTAGCGGACACAGATACGCAGTATTTT. The chain couples TRBV7-9 to TRBJ2-3; TRBD2 agrees at 11 bases. CDR1 and CDR2 from the germline V gene are SEHNR and FQNEAQ (reference sequence). Trimming at V came to 5 bases and at J to 2 bases, leaving 3 bases not matched to a gene. The CDR3 extends over 15 amino acids.

The chain combines TRBV6-6 with TRBJ2-7; D is ambiguous. V shed 4 bases and J shed 4 bases, with 8 bases lying between them. CDR1 and CDR2 (germline): MNHNY, SVGAGI (reference sequence). The CDR3 is 12 amino acids. Here the CDR3 DNA reads TGTGCCAGCAGTTTTGAGAGGTACGAGCAGTACTTC. It is translated as CASSFERYEQYF.

V gene TRBV18 combines with J gene TRBJ2-7; D is undetermined. The CDR3 spans 12 residues. Trimming took off 0 bases at V and 5 bases at J, with 5 bases between the two ends. Per the germline V gene, CDR1 is KGHSH and CDR2 is LQKENI. The CDR3 sequence is CASSPPSDEQYF. DNA for the CDR3: TGTGCCAGCTCACCACCATCTGACGAGCAGTACTTC.

J is TRBJ1-2 and V is TRBV7-9, with D unresolved. Germline V CDR1 and CDR2: SEHNR, FQNEAQ (reference sequence). Trimming removed 1 base at V and 2 bases at J, with 5 bases between. The length of the CDR3 is 13 residues. CDR3 DNA sequence: TGTGCCAGCAGCTTAGGTGCCAACTATGGCTACACCTTC. It specifies CASSLGANYGYTF. The variable domain in full, with the rest retrieved from reference TRBV7-9 and TRBJ1-2, is DTGVSQNPRHKITKRGQNVTFRCDPISEHNRLYWYRQTLGQGPEFLTYFQNEAQLEKSRLLSDRFSAERPKGSFSTLEIQRTEQGDSAMYLCASSLGANYGYTFGSGTRLTVV.

V is TRBV27 and J is TRBJ2-5; D possibly corresponds to TRBD2 (5 bases). Germline V gene sequence: CDR1 MNHEY, CDR2 SMNVEV (reference sequence). This CDR3 spans 14 amino acids. Deletions cut 6 bases from V and 5 bases from J, with 16 bases between. The chain's CDR3 is CASSLGGLRETQYF. DNA for the CDR3: TGTGCCAGCAGCCTCGGCGGGTTAAGGGAGACCCAGTACTTC.

The rearrangement uses TRBV7-8 and TRBJ2-7, with no clear D. The CDR3 extends over 12 amino acids. Germline-derived CDR1 and CDR2 are SGHVS and FQNEAQ. The germline V and J ends were trimmed by 3 bases and 4 bases, with 7 bases remaining between them. DNA for the CDR3: TGTGCCAGCAGCTTTAGTTGGTACGAGCAGTACTTC. It encodes CASSFSWYEQYF.

The chain has TRBV6-5 and TRBJ1-3; D uncertain. V gave up 0 bases and J gave up 0 bases, with 3 bases separating them. The CDR3 length is 14 residues. Germline values: CDR1 MNHEY, CDR2 SVGAGI. CDR3 residues: CASSYSSSGNTIYF. The CDR3 DNA reads TGTGCCAGCAGTTACTCGAGCTCTGGAAACACCATATATTTT.

The CDR3 region is CASSSSREGAVNYGYTF. As DNA, the CDR3 is TGTGCCAGCAGCTCCTCCCGCGAGGGGGCAGTTAACTATGGCTACACCTTC. The chain joins TRBV5-4 to TRBJ1-2; 7 bases are shared with TRBD1. Germline CDR1 is SGHNT and CDR2 is YYREEE (reference sequence). The V and J ends lost 3 bases and 1 base, in that order; junction bases with no gene match: 12. The CDR3 sequence is 17 residues long.

The chain recombines TRBV19 with TRBJ2-3, with unresolved D. V gave up 4 bases and J gave up 3 bases, with 20 bases separating them. This CDR3 is built from 17 residues. The V gene's germline CDR1 is LNHDA and CDR2 SQIVND (reference sequence). The CDR3 nucleotides read TGTGCCAGTAGTAGCCCTTACCGTGACGGAGTAACAGATACGCAGTATTTT. Protein: CASSSPYRDGVTDTQYF. The full variable domain, its missing parts supplied by reference TRBV19 and TRBJ2-3, is DGGITQSPKYLFRKEGQNVTLSCEQNLNHDAMYWYRQDPGQGLRLIYYSQIVNDFQKGDIAEGYSVSREKKESFPLTVTSAQKNPTAFYLCASSSPYRDGVTDTQYFGPGTRLTVL.

V and J are TRBV14 and TRBJ2-2, with TRBD2 matching over 10 bases. CDR1 is SGHDN, CDR2 FVKESK, per germline. This CDR3 comprises 16 residues. J was trimmed by 5 bases and V by 5 bases; bases with no gene match: 8. CDR3 sequence reads: CASSETSGFGTGELFF. The CDR3 coding sequence is TGTGCCAGCAGCGAGACTAGCGGGTTTGGTACCGGGGAGCTGTTTTTT.

The genes are TRBV18 and TRBJ2-4; 8 bases map to TRBD1. Germline loops: CDR1 KGHSH, CDR2 LQKENI. The length of the CDR3 is 15 residues. V was clipped by 3 bases and J by 7 bases; unmatched bases: 8. The CDR3 coding sequence is TGTGCCAGCTCACCTTCGACAGGGGCGGGGAACATTCAGTACTTC. It translates to CASSPSTGAGNIQYF.

This clone was seen just once. The chain employs TRBV27 and TRBJ2-7; no definite D call. The CDR3 extends over 13 amino acids. Trimming took off 6 bases at V and 3 bases at J, with 12 bases between the two ends. Germline lookup yields CDR1 MNHEY and CDR2 SMNVEV (reference sequence). CDR3 in DNA: TGTGCCAGCAGCTCCCGGGTGGGCTACGAGCAGTACTTC. Its translation is CASSSRVGYEQYF.

The genes are TRBV13 and TRBJ2-2, with 10 positions matching TRBD2. V lost 5 bases, J lost 1 base, and 4 bases stayed unmatched. The CDR3 has 16 residues. Per germline, CDR1 PRHDT and CDR2 FYEKMQ (reference sequence). The CDR3 DNA reads as TGTGCCAGCAGCCAACTAGCGGGACTGAACACCGGGGAGCTGTTTTTT. Residues: CASSQLAGLNTGELFF.

J is TRBJ1-2 and V is TRBV5-1; D is uncertain. The CDR3 totals 12 residues. Trimming pared 0 bases from V and 5 bases from J, leaving 5 bases between. Germline V gene lookup returns CDR1 SGHRS and CDR2 YFSETQ. The CDR3 DNA reads as TGCGCCAGCAGCTTGGTGGGGTATGGCTACACCTTC. Its protein is CASSLVGYGYTF.

The count of this clone is one. The chain recombines TRBV14 with TRBJ2-7; 9 bases line up with TRBD1. With V trimmed by 6 bases and J by 4 bases, 7 bases remained unmatched. This CDR3 comprises 14 residues. CDR1 is SGHDN, CDR2 FVKESK, per germline. Here the CDR3 DNA reads TGTGCCAGCAGACGGACAGGGGCTCTTTACGAGCAGTACTTC. Its translation: CASRRTGALYEQYF.

The rearrangement joins TRBV5-5 to TRBJ1-1; no definite D call. V gave up 0 bases and J gave up 0 bases, with 9 bases separating them. The CDR3 runs to 15 residues. In germline, CDR1 is SGHKS, CDR2 YYEKEE (reference sequence). Here the CDR3 reads CASSLERILNTEAFF. In DNA form, the CDR3 reads TGTGCCAGCAGCTTGGAGAGGATTTTGAACACTGAAGCTTTCTTT.

The rearrangement links TRBV19 to TRBJ1-2, with TRBD1 as a possible D gene (6 bases). Deletions cut 6 bases from V and 8 bases from J, with 16 bases between. Per germline, CDR1 LNHDA and CDR2 SQIVND (reference sequence). The CDR3 is 13 residues long. CDR3 in DNA: TGTGCCAGTAGCTCAGGGGCAGGGGCCGGCTACACCTTC. This translates into CASSSGAGAGYTF.

The chain recombines TRBV5-4 with TRBJ2-7, with D unclear. CDR1 is SGHNT, CDR2 YYREEE, per germline (reference sequence). CDR3 length equals 14 residues. Trimming shortened V by 0 bases and J by 5 bases, and 12 bases separated the two germline ends. The CDR3 sequence is CASSLGQRFDEQYF. Written as DNA, the CDR3 is TGTGCCAGCAGCTTGGGTCAGCGCTTTGACGAGCAGTACTTC.

This clone was recorded only once. The chain combines TRBV5-8 with TRBJ2-1; 12 bases fit TRBD2. Germline assignment: CDR1 SGHTS and CDR2 YDEGEE. J was trimmed by 8 bases and V by 0 bases; bases with no gene match: 15. This CDR3 has 19 residues. The CDR3: CASSLGLTDWTSGTDEQFF. The CDR3 region has the DNA TGTGCCAGCAGCTTGGGACTGACAGACTGGACTAGCGGGACAGATGAGCAGTTCTTC.

The gene calls are TRBV11-2 and TRBJ2-7, with D possibly called TRBD1 or TRBD2 (5 bases each). The CDR3 totals 15 residues. V was clipped by 1 base and J by 0 bases, with 10 bases between them. Germline loops: CDR1 SGHAT, CDR2 FQNNGV. The CDR3 DNA reads as TGTGCCAGCAGCTTAGTTGGGACCCACTCCTACGAGCAGTACTTC. Protein sequence: CASSLVGTHSYEQYF.

The chain links TRBV28 to TRBJ2-5, with TRBD1 as a possible D gene (6 bases). The J call is in doubt because the DNA end fits TRBJ2-7 better. CDR1 and CDR2 (germline): MDHEN, SYDVKM. The CDR3 contains 14 residues. CDR3 sequence reads: CASSTTGTSYEQYF. The CDR3 DNA reads TGTGCCAGCAGCACGACCGGGACAAGCTACGAGCAGTACTTC.

The chain employs TRBV25-1 and TRBJ1-1; TRBD1 is a possible D gene (5 bases). Trimming removed 4 bases at V and 4 bases at J, with 16 bases between. Germline lookup yields CDR1 MGHDK and CDR2 SYGVNS. The CDR3 consists of 15 residues. In DNA form, the CDR3 reads TGTGCCAGCAGTGCATTCATCCAGGGAATCACTGAAGCTTTCTTT. Translated: CASSAFIQGITEAFF.

This rearrangement joins TRBV30 to TRBJ1-4, with D possibly TRBD1 on 5 matching bases. Germline CDR1 and CDR2: GTSNPN and SVGIG (reference sequence). CDR3 length: 14 residues. Trimming cost V 0 bases and J 8 bases, with 13 bases left between them. DNA of the CDR3: TGTGCCTGGAGTGTAGGGACGACTTGGGAAAAACTGTTTTTT. This gives the protein CAWSVGTTWEKLFF.

The chain links TRBV28 to TRBJ2-2; D possibly corresponds to TRBD2 (5 bases). Trimming took 3 bases from V and 5 from J, leaving 16 bases between them. This CDR3 has 16 residues. CDR1 is MDHEN and CDR2 is SYDVKM in the germline V gene. The chain's CDR3 is CASSFRELLLTGELFF. CDR3 sequence (DNA): TGTGCCAGCAGTTTTCGGGAACTCCTTCTTACCGGGGAGCTGTTTTTT.

The CDR3 here is CASSVYTGTGESPYGYTF. The CDR3 DNA reads TGTGCCAGCAGCGTCTACACCGGGACAGGGGAAAGCCCTTATGGCTACACCTTC. This sequence joins TRBV5-6 and TRBJ1-2; TRBD1 matches at 10 bases. Germline V gene sequence: CDR1 SGHDT, CDR2 YYEEEE. This CDR3 spans 18 amino acids. V shed 4 bases and J 5 bases; nucleotides not matched to a gene: 17.

The CDR3 region has the DNA TGCGCCAGCAGCTTGGGGGAATCTGGGGCCAACGTCCTGACTTTC. Translation gives CASSLGESGANVLTF. The chain joins TRBV5-1 to TRBJ2-6; unclear D gene. V lost 0 bases, J lost 1 base, and 5 bases lay in between. CDR1 is SGHRS, CDR2 YFSETQ, per germline. The CDR3 runs to 15 residues.

This chain uses TRBV11-2 with TRBJ2-7, with 10 bases matching TRBD2. The CDR3 sequence is 16 residues long. The germline CDR1 and CDR2 sequences are SGHAT and FQNNGV. The V gene end was trimmed by 5 bases and the J gene end by 0 bases; junction bases not matched to a gene: 7. The CDR3 loop is CASSRTSGGSSYEQYF. The DNA for the CDR3 is TGTGCCAGCAGCCGGACTAGCGGAGGGAGCTCCTACGAGCAGTACTTC.

The chain carries TRBV19 and TRBJ2-1, with D unclear. CDR1 is LNHDA, CDR2 SQIVND, per germline (reference sequence). The V gene lost 4 bases and the J gene lost 5 bases, with 3 bases spanning the gap. This CDR3 is built from 11 residues. The DNA of the CDR3 is TGTGCCAGTAGTAGACACAATGAGCAGTTCTTC. Protein: CASSRHNEQFF.

This clone was counted a single time. The rearrangement uses TRBV9 and TRBJ2-7; D ambiguous. Per the germline V gene, CDR1 is SGDLS and CDR2 is YYNGEE. V was clipped by 0 bases and J by 1 base, with 8 bases between them. The CDR3 runs to 14 residues. The CDR3 DNA sequence: TGTGCCAGCAGCGTAGGCCCGCAATCCTACGAGCAGTACTTC. This encodes CASSVGPQSYEQYF. The full variable domain, with the rest looked up from reference TRBV9 and TRBJ2-7, is DSGVTQTPKHLITATGQRVTLRCSPRSGDLSVYWYQQSLDQGLQFLIQYYNGEERAKGNILERFSAQQFPDLHSELNLSSLELGDSALYFCASSVGPQSYEQYFGPGTRLTVT.

The genes are TRBV29-1 and TRBJ2-2; D remains ambiguous. Germline V lookup: CDR1 SQVTM, CDR2 ANQGSEA. This CDR3 region has 14 residues. Trimming pared 4 bases from V and 2 bases from J, leaving 11 bases between. Here the CDR3 reads CSVGSLLNTGELFF. The CDR3, as DNA: TGCAGCGTTGGGTCTCTCCTTAACACCGGGGAGCTGTTTTTT.

The chain carries TRBV14 and TRBJ2-1; 8 nucleotides match TRBD2. V trimming: 3 bases; J trimming: 3 bases; junction bases outside the gene matches: 13. This CDR3 comprises 18 residues. Per germline, CDR1 SGHDN and CDR2 FVKESK. This CDR3 reads CASSHRPRSGRIYNEQFF. CDR3 coding DNA: TGTGCCAGCAGCCACCGTCCCAGAAGCGGGAGAATCTACAATGAGCAGTTCTTC.

CDR3 region: CASSPGTGYGEQYF. The CDR3 region has the DNA TGTGCCAGTAGTCCCGGGACAGGGTACGGCGAGCAGTACTTC. V is TRBV19 and J is TRBJ2-7; 9 bases align to TRBD1. The CDR3 loop spans 14 amino acids. V trimming: 5 bases; J trimming: 6 bases; junction bases outside the gene matches: 8. Looked up from germline, CDR1 is LNHDA and CDR2 is SQIVND (reference sequence).